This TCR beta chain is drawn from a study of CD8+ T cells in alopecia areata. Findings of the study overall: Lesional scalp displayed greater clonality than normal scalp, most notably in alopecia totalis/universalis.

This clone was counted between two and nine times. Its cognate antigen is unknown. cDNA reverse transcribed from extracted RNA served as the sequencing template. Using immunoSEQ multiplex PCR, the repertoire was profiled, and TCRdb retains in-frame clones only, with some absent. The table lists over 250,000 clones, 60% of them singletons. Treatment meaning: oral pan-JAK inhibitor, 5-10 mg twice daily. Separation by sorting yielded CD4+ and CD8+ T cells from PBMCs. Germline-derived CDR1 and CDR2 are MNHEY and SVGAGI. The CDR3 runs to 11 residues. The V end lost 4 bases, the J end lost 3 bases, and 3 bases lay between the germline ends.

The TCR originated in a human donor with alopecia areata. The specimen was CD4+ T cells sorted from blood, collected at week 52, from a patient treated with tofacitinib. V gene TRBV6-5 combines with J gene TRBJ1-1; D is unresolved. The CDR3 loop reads CASSSYTEAFF. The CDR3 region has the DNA TGTGCCAGCAGTTCTTACACTGAAGCTTTCTTT.